This T cell receptor beta chain was recovered during a study of OX40 agonist ivuxolimab in advanced cancers. The study, taken as a whole, reports: Low clonal expansion, among the lowest seen, marked partial responders at 0.1-3.0 mg/kg. Still undetermined is the antigen specificity of the expanded peripheral T cells. At 0.1 to 3.0 mg/kg, CD4+ and CD8+ blood T cells expanded clonally by week 6.

Germline CDR1 is MDHEN and CDR2 is SYDVKM. V lost 5 bases to trimming and J lost 0 bases, with 8 bases between them. The CDR3 sequence is 13 residues long. This clone has a single count. Its target is unknown. The data were produced by immunoSEQ multiplex PCR, yet TCRdb's version contains in-frame clones alone and is incomplete. This sample has some 100,000 clones, with about 85% found just once. Peripheral blood came from all dose cohorts at three timepoints. The clonotype comes from an adult with an advanced solid tumor such as melanoma, head and neck, liver or kidney cancer. The genes are TRBV28 and TRBJ2-7; no definite D call. Sequencing used CD4+ or CD8+ T cells sorted from blood, obtained in a trial of the OX40 agonist ivuxolimab. The CDR3 DNA reads TGTGCCAGCAGTAAAGAGAGCTCCTACGAGCAGTACTTC. Amino acids: CASSKESSYEQYF. Drawing the rest from reference TRBV28 and TRBJ2-7, the complete variable domain is DVKVTQSSRYLVKRTGEKVFLECVQDMDHENMFWYRQDPGLGLRLIYFSYDVKMKEKGDIPEGYSVSREKKERFSLILESASTNQTSMYLCASSKESSYEQYFGPGTRLTVT.